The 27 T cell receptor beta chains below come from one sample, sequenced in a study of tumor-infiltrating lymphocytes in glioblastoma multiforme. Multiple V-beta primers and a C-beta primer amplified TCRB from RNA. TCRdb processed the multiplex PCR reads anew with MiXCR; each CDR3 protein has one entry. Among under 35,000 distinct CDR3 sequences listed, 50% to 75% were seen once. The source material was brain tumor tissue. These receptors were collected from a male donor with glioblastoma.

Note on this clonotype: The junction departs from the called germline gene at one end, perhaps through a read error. The CDR3 loop reads CASSSWTGREYELYF. CDR3 in DNA: TGTGCCAGCAGCTCCTGGACAGGGAGAGAATACGAGCTGTACTTC. The chain has TRBV28 and TRBJ2-7; 8 bases line up with TRBD1. Per germline, CDR1 MDHEN and CDR2 SYDVKM. This CDR3 contains 15 residues.

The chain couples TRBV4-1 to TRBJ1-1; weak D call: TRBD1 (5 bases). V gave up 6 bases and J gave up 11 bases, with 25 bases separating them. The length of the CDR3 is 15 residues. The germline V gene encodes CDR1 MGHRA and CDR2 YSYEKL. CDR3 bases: TGCGCCAGCAGGTGGGGCGATGCGTTGTCCGTTGATGCTTTCTTT. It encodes CASRWGDALSVDAFF.

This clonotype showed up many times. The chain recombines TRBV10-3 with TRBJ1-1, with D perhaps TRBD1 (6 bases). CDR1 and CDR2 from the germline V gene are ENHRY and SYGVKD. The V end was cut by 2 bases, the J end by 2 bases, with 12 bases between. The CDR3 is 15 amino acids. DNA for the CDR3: TGTGCCATCAGTGAGGGGGGCCAGACTAACACTGAAGCTTTCTTT. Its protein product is CAISEGGQTNTEAFF.

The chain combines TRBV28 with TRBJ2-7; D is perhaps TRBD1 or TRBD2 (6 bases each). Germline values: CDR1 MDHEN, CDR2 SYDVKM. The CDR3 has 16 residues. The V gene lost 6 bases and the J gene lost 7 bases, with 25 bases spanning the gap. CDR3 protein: CASSSPGAKKFWEQYF. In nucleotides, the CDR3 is TGTGCCAGCAGCTCTCCGGGGGCTAAGAAGTTCTGGGAGCAGTACTTC. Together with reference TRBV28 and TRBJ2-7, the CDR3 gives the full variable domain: DVKVTQSSRYLVKRTGEKVFLECVQDMDHENMFWYRQDPGLGLRLIYFSYDVKMKEKGDIPEGYSVSREKKERFSLILESASTNQTSMYLCASSSPGAKKFWEQYFGPGTRLTVT.

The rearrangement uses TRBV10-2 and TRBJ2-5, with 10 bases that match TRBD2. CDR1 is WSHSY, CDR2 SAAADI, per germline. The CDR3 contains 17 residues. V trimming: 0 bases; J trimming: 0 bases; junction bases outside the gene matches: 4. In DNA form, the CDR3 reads TGCGCCAGCAGTGAGTCTGGACTAGCGGTGTACCAAGAGACCCAGTACTTC. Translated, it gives CASSESGLAVYQETQYF.

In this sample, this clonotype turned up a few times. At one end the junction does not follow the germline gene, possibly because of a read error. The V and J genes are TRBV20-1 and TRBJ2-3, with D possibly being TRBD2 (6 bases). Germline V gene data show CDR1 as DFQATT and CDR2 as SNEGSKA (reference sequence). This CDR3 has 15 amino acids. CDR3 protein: CSASWGDSSTDTQCF. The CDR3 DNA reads TGCAGTGCTAGTTGGGGGGACTCTAGCACAGATACGCAGTGTTTT.

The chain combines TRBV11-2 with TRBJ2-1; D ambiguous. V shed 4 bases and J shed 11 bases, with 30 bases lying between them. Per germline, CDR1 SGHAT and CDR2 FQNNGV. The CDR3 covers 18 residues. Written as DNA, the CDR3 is TGTGCCAGCAGCTGGGGATCGCGGAGCCACATCTCCTACAGTAAGCAGTTCTTC. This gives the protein CASSWGSRSHISYSKQFF.

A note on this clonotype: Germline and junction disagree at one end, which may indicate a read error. In nucleotides, the CDR3 is TGTGCCAGCGGTTTGAGTACTGGGGGTGAAGCTTTCTTT. Translated: CASGLSTGGEAFF. The V call is TRBV12-3 or TRBV12-4, the J call TRBJ1-1; D is perhaps TRBD1 (5 bases). The CDR3 has 13 residues.

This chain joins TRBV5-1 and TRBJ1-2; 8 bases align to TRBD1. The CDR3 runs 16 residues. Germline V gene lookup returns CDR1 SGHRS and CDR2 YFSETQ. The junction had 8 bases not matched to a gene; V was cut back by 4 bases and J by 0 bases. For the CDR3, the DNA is TGCGCCAGCAGCCCATACGGACAGGGAGCTAACTATGGCTACACCTTC. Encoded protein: CASSPYGQGANYGYTF.

Here the CDR3 DNA reads TGTGCCAGCAGCTCAGAAGTTAATGAAAACAATGAGCAGTTCTTC. It codes for CASSSEVNENNEQFF. This chain uses TRBV7-9 with TRBJ2-1; no clear D. Germline assignment: CDR1 SEHNR and CDR2 FQNEAQ (reference sequence). This CDR3 has 15 amino acids. The ends were cut back, 4 bases at V and 5 bases at J, with 15 bases in the middle.

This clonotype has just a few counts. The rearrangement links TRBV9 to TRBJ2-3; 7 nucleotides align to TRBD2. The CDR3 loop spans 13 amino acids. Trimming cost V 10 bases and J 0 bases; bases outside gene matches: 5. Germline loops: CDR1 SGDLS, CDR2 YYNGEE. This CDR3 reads CASGEGSTDTQYF. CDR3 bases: TGTGCCTCCGGGGAGGGTAGCACAGATACGCAGTATTTT.

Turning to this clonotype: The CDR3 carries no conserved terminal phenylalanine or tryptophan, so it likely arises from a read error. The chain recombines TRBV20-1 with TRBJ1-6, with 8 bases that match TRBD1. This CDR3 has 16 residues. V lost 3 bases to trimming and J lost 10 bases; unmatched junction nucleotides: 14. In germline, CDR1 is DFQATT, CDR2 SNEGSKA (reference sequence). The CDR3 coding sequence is TGCAGTGCTAGCGGTCAAACGACAGGGGTAGGCTCACCCCTCCACATT. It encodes CSASGQTTGVGSPLHI.

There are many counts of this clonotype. The CDR3 here is CASWGGAMPNEQFF. DNA of the CDR3: TGTGCCAGTTGGGGCGGGGCTATGCCCAATGAGCAGTTCTTC. The chain employs TRBV6-5 and TRBJ2-1; tentatively, D is TRBD2 (6 bases). The CDR3 consists of 14 residues. Deletions cut 9 bases from V and 6 bases from J, with 18 bases between. CDR1 is MNHEY and CDR2 is SVGAGI in the germline V gene.

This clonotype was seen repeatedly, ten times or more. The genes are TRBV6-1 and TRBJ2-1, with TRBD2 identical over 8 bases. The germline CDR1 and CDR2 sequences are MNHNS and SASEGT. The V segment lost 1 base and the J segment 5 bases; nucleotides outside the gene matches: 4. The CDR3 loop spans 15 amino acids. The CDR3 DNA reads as TGTGCCAGCAGTGAAGGGGCGGGAGGAAACAATGAGCAGTTCTTC. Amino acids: CASSEGAGGNNEQFF.

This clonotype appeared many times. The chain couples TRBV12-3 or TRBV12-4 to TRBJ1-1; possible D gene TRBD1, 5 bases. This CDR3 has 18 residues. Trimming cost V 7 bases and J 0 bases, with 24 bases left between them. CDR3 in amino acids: CASTPGGQGTFLNTEAFF. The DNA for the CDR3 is TGTGCCAGCACCCCTGGGGGTCAGGGTACGTTCTTGAACACTGAAGCTTTCTTT.

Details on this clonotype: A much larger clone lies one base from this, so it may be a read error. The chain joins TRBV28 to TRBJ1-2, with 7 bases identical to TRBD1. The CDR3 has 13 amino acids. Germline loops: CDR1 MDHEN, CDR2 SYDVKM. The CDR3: CVSRPTGDRGYTF. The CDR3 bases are TGTGTCAGCAGACCTACAGGGGACCGTGGCTACACCTTC.

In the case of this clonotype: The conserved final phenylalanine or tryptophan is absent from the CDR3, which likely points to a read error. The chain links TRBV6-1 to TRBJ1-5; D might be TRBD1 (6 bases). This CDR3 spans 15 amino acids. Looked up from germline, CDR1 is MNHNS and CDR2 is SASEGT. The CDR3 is CASSEAPQGNQHQHV. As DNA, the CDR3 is TGTGCCAGCAGTGAAGCCCCGCAGGGGAATCAGCACCAGCATGTT.

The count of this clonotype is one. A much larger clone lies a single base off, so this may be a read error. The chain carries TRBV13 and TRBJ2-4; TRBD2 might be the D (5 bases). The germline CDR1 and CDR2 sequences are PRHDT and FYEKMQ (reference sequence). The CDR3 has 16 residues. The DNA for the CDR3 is TGTGCCAACAGCGCAGAGCTAGCATCGGCCAAAAACATTCAGTACTTC. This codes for CANSAELASAKNIQYF.

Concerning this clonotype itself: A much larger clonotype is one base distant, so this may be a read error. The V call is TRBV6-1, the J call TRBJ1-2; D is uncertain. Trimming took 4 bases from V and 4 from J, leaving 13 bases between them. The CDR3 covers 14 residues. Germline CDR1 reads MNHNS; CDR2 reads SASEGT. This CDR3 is CASSGEGESYGYTF. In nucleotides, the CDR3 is TGTGCCAGCAGTGGAGAGGGAGAGTCCTATGGCTACACCTTC.

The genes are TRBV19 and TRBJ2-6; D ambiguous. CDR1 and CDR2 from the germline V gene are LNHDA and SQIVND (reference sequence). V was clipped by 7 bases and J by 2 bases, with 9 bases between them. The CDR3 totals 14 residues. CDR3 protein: CASNPAAGANVLTF. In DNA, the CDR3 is TGTGCCAGTAACCCCGCGGCTGGGGCCAACGTCCTGACTTTC.

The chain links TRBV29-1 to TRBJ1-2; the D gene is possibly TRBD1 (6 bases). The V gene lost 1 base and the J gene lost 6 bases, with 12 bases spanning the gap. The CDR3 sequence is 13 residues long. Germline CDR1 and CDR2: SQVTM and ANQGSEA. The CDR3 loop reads CSVEGTQGDGYTF. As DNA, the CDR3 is TGCAGCGTTGAAGGGACACAGGGTGATGGCTACACCTTC.

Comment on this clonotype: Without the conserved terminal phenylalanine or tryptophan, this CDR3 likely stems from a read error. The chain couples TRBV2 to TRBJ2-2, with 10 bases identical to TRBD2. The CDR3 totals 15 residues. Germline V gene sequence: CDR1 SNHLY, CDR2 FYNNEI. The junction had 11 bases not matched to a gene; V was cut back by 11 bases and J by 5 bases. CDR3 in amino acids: CAGLLLAGVTGELFS. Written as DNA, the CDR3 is TGTGCCGGCCTTTTGCTAGCGGGAGTTACCGGGGAGCTGTTTTCT.

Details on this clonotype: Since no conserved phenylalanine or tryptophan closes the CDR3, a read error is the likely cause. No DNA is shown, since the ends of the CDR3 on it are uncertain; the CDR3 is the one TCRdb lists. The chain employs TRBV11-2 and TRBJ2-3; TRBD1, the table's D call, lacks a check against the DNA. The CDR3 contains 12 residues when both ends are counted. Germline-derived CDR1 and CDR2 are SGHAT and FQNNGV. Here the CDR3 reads CASSLGEDMRYL.

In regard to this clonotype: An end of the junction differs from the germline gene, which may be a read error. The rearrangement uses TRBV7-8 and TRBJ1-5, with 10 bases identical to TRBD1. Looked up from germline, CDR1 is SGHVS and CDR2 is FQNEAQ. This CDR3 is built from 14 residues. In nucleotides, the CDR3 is TGTGTCAGCAGCCCGGGGACAGGGGATCAGCCTCAGCATTTT. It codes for CVSSPGTGDQPQHF.

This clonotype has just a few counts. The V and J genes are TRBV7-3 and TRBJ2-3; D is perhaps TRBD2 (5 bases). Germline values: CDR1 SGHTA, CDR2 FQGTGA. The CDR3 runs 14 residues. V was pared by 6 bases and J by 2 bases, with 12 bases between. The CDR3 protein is CASSLAYSTDTQYF. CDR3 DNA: TGTGCCAGCAGTTTAGCGTACTCCACAGATACGCAGTATTTT.

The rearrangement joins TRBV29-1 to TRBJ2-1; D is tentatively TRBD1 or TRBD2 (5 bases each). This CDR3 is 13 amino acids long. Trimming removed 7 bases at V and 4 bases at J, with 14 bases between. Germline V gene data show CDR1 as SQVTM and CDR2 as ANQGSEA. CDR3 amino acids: CSAGRASYNEQFF. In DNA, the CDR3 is TGCAGCGCGGGACGGGCCTCATACAATGAGCAGTTCTTC.

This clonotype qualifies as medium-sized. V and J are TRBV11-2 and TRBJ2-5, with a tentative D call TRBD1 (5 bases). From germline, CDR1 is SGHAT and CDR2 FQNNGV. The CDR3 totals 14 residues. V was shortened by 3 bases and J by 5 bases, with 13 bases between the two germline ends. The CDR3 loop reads CASSFQAGRETQYF. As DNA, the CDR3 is TGTGCCAGCAGCTTCCAGGCAGGGCGGGAGACCCAGTACTTC.